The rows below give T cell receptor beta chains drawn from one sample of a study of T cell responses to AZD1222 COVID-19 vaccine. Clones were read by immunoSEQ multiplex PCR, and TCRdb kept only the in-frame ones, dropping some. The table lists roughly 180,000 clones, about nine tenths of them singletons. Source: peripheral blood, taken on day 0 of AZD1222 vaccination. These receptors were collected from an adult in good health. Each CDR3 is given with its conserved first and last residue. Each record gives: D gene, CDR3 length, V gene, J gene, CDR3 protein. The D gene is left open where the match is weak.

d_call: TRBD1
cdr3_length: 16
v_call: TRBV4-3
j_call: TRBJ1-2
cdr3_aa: CASSRTGGRSNYGYTF

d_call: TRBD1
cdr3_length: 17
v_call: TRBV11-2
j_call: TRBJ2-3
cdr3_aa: CASSRSALGQGTDTQYF

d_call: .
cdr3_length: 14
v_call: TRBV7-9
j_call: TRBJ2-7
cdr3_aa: CASSSSRRIYEQYF

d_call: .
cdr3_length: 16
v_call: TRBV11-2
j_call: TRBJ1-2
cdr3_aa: CASSLGPDRYGYGYTF

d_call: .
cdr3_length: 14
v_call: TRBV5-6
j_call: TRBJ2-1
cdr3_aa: CASSTIQADDEQFF

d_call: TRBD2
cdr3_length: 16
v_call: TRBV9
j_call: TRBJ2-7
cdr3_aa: CASSAGTSGSLYEQYF

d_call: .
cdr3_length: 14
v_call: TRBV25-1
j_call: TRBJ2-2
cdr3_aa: CASRGSTDTGELFF

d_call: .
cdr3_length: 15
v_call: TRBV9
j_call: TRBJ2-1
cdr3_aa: CASSVVGAGYNEQFF

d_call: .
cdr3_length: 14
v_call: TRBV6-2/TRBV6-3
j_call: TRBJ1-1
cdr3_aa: CASTPFDGNTEAFF

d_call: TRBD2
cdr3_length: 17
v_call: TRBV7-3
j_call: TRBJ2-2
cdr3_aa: CASSLTVAAGRLGELFF

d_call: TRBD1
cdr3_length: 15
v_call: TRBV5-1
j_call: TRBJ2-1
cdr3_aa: CASSLGQGMGNEQFF

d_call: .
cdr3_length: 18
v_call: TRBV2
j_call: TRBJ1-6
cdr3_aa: CASRNRASGGPGNSPLHF

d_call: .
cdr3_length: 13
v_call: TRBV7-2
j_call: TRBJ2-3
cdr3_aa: CASSETNGVTQYF

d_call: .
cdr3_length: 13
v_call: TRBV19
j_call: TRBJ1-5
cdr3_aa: CASSIDSYQPQHF

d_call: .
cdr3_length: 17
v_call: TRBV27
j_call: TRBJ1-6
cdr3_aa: CASSFNSFWQGNSPLHF

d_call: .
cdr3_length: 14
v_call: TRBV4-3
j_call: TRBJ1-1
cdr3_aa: CASSRAGVGTEAFF

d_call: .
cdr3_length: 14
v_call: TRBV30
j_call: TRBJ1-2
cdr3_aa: CAWSNYRTAYGYTF

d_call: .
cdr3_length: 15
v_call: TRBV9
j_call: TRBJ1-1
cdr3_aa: CASSPREGLNTEAFF

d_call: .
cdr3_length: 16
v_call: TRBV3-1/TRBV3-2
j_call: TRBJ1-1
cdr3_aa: CASSQVLRQGNTEAFF

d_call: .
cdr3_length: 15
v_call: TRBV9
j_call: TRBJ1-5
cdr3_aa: CASSVEGVDNQPQHF

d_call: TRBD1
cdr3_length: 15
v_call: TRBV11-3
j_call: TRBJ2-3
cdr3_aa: CASSPGGGTTDTQYF

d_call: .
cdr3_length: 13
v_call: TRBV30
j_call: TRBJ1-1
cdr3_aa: CAWIGIENTEAFF

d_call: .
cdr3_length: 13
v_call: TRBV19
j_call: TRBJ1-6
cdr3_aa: CASSWDGNSPLHF

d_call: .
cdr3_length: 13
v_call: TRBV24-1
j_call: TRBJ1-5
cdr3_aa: CATSETFGQPQHF

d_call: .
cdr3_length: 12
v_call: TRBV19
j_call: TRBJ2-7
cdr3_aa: CASSIDGYEQYF

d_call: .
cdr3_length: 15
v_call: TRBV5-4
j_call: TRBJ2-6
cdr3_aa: CASSSTNSGANVLTF

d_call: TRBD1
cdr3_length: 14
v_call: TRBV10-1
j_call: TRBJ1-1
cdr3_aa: CASRRDRTNTEAFF

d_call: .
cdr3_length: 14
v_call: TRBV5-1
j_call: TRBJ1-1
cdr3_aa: CASSFSAMNTEAFF

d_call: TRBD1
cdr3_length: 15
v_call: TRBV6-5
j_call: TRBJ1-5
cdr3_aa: CASSTTGDGNQPQHF

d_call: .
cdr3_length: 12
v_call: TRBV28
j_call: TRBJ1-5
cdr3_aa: CASSSPGLDIFF

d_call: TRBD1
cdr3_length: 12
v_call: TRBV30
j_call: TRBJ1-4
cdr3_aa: CAWSTGQGKLFF

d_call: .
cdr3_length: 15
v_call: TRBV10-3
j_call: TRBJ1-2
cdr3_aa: CAISDSGMDPYGYTF

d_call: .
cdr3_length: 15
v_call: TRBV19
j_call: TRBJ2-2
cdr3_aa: CASSFGGIGTGELFF

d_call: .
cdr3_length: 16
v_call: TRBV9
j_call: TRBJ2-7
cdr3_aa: CASSAPVGPGSYEQYF

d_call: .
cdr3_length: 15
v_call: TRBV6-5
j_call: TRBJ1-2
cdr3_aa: CASSNRGGTNYGYTF

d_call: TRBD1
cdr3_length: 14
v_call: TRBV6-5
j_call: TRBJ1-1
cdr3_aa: CASSLGQGNTEAFF

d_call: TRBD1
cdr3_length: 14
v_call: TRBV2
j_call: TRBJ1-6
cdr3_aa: CASRGDRGASPLHF

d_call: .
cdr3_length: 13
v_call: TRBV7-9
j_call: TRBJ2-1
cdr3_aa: CASSTVEYNEQFF

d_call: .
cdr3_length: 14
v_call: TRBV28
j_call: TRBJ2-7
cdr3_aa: CASSRSGTLGEQYF

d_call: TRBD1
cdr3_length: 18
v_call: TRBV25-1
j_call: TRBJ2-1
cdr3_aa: CASSEYFRGDSSYNEQFF

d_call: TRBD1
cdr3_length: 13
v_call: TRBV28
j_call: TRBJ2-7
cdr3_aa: CASGETGSYEQYF

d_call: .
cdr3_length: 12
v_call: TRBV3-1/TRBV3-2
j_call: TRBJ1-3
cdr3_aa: CASSQGNRAQYF

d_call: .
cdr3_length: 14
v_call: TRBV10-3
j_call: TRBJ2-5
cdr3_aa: CVTLGGERKETQYF